The clone carrying this T cell receptor beta chain was counted a few times. The data were obtained in a study of response to subunit inactivated influenza vaccine. In TCRdb, the RT-PCR reads were re-called with MiXCR into one record per CDR3 protein. This table holds 610,000 or so distinct CDR3 sequences, 14% found once. The TCR sequence derives from a man aged 45-65 years who received an inactivated influenza vaccine. Here the sequenced sample was PBMCs from blood, taken roughly 12 days after vaccination.

The CDR3 region has the DNA TGTGCCATCAGCGACACTCCACAAGAGACCCAGTACTTC. Protein sequence: CAISDTPQETQYF. The chain recombines TRBV10-3 with TRBJ2-5; no reliable D call. Germline V CDR1 and CDR2: ENHRY, SYGVKD. CDR3 length: 13 amino acids. Trimming left V 6 bases short and J 2 bases short, with 10 bases between.